This T cell receptor beta chain was retrieved from a study of radiotherapy plus CTLA-4 blockade in lung cancer. Study observations and caveats: With interferon-beta, early dynamics of blood T cell clones were reported to best predict response.

The protocol was immunoSEQ multiplex PCR, while the TCRdb copy is restricted to in-frame clones and leaves out a portion. The table records approximately 70,000 clones, 60% to 80% of them present only once. This clone was observed a few times. Antigen: not known. Trimming shortened V by 5 bases and J by 6 bases, and 17 bases separated the two germline ends. The CDR3 is made up of 14 amino acids. Per the germline V gene, CDR1 is SGHNT and CDR2 is YYREEE (reference sequence). This TCR came from a human donor with non-small cell lung cancer whose response to radiotherapy plus ipilimumab could not be evaluated. Some clones in this sample may be carry-over from other donors' samples. The chain carries TRBV5-4 and TRBJ1-1; D possibly corresponds to TRBD1 (6 bases). The sequencing here drew on peripheral blood, taken from a patient treated with radiotherapy plus ipilimumab. In DNA, the CDR3 is TGTGCCAGCAGGTCCCGGTGGGACATCCCTGAAGCTTTCTTT. Translation: CASRSRWDIPEAFF.